This T cell receptor beta chain emerged from a study of beta chain features in type 1 diabetes. Points from the study as a whole: Type 1 diabetes patients had moderately but significantly shorter TCRB CDR3s in all four CD4+ subsets. Patients' naive, central memory and Treg TCRB repertoires seemed closer to one another than those of healthy donors.

What was sequenced were expressed TCRB transcripts, since all of the isolated RNA had been reverse transcribed. The table came from immunoSEQ multiplex PCR; TCRdb's copy has only in-frame clones and leaves some out. The table lists about 120,000 clones, about 17% of them singletons. With respect to this clone: The antigen is undetermined.

CDR3 length: 15 amino acids. In germline, CDR1 is LNHDA, CDR2 SQIVND (reference sequence). V lost 7 bases, J lost 2 bases, and 15 bases lay in between. Cell sorting via CD45RO/CCR7/CD25/CD127/CD95/CD27 was performed to obtain CD4+ naive, central memory, regulatory and stem cell-like memory cells. V usage is TRBV19 and J usage is TRBJ1-5; D is possibly TRBD1 (5 bases). This clonotype was obtained from a man aged 30 to 39 with type 1 diabetes. The specimen sequenced was central memory CD4+ T cells from blood. Here the CDR3 DNA reads TGTGCCAGTATCGGGACTTTCTCACGCAATCAGCCCCAGCATTTT. Encoded protein: CASIGTFSRNQPQHF.